Listed below are T cell receptor beta chains from one sample, sequenced in a study of blood T cell repertoires in COVID-19. Libraries were prepared by immunoSEQ multiplex PCR; TCRdb keeps only in-frame clonotypes and omits some of them. Among 310,000 or so clones listed, roughly 86% were seen once. The sample comprised PBMCs or T cells enriched from blood (not recorded which). These TCRs come from a woman aged 18 to 35 who had recovered from COVID-19. Each CDR3 is given with its conserved first and last residue. A D gene is named only where the DNA matches it firmly. Clone size is not always given. Where it is, it says once, few, many or a class for expanded clones.

.	.	TRBV5-1	TRBJ1-2	CASSDGRVVDYGYTF	TGCGCCAGCAGTGATGGGCGGGTGGTTGACTATGGCTACACCTTC
.	.	TRBV14	TRBJ2-2	CASSPLAGLNTGELFF	TGTGCCAGCAGCCCCCTGGCGGGCCTGAACACCGGGGAGCTGTTTTTT
.	TRBD1	TRBV3-1/TRBV3-2	TRBJ1-2	CASNTGTATYGYTF	TGTGCCAGCAATACCGGGACAGCTACCTATGGCTACACCTTC
once	.	TRBV5-1	TRBJ1-2	CASKQGEFAGYTF	TGCGCCAGCAAACAGGGAGAGTTTGCTGGCTACACCTTC
few	.	TRBV9	TRBJ1-2	CASSDTGFYGYTF	TGTGCCAGCAGCGACACAGGATTCTATGGCTACACCTTC
.	.	TRBV3-1/TRBV3-2	TRBJ2-1	CASSQLASGSEFF	TGTGCCAGCAGCCAACTAGCGTCGGGGTCGGAGTTCTTC
.	.	TRBV21-1	TRBJ1-1	CASSNSRGSGNTEAFF	TGTGCCAGCAGCAATTCCCGGGGGAGCGGAAACACTGAAGCTTTCTTT
.	.	TRBV12-3/TRBV12-4	TRBJ1-4	CASNSEGNEKLFF	TGTGCCAGCAACTCAGAGGGAAATGAAAAACTGTTTTTT
.	TRBD2	TRBV7-3	TRBJ2-1	CASSSDGGAYNEQFF	TGTGCCAGCAGCTCCGACGGGGGGGCCTACAATGAGCAGTTCTTC
.	.	TRBV4-1	TRBJ2-7	CASSQDLIYRAGAGPPYEQYF	TGCGCCAGCAGCCAAGATCTTATCTACCGGGCTGGGGCAGGGCCACCCTACGAGCAGTACTTC
.	.	TRBV28	TRBJ1-5	CASSAPGWPQHF	TGTGCCAGCAGCGCGCCAGGTTGGCCCCAGCATTTT
.	.	TRBV2	TRBJ1-2	CASSEALLGYGYTF	TGTGCCAGCAGTGAAGCGCTTCTCGGTTATGGCTACACCTTC
.	TRBD2	TRBV7-2	TRBJ2-4	CASSLGTSGGTKNIQYF	TGTGCCAGCAGCTTGGGGACTAGCGGGGGAACCAAAAACATTCAGTACTTC
few	.	TRBV5-1	TRBJ2-5	CASSPTVKGSQYF	TGCGCCAGCAGCCCGACAGTGAAAGGGTCCCAGTACTTC
.	.	TRBV5-6	TRBJ2-5	CASSLGLPKETQYF	TGTGCCAGCAGCTTGGGACTACCGAAAGAGACCCAGTACTTC
.	.	TRBV2	TRBJ1-3	CASSEFRGSGNTIYF	TGTGCCAGCAGTGAATTCAGGGGCTCTGGAAACACCATATATTTT
.	.	TRBV3-1/TRBV3-2	TRBJ1-2	CASSQKKVWGGSNYGYTF	TGTGCCAGCAGCCAAAAGAAAGTGTGGGGGGGCTCGAACTATGGCTACACCTTC
.	TRBD1	TRBV5-1	TRBJ1-1	CASTENRGITEAFF	TGCGCCAGCACCGAGAACAGGGGGATTACTGAAGCTTTCTTT
.	.	TRBV6-5	TRBJ2-7	CASSYSRGNYEQYF	TGTGCCAGCAGTTACTCGAGAGGGAACTACGAGCAGTACTTC
.	.	TRBV2	TRBJ1-1	CAGYRDTNTEAFF	TGTGCCGGTTACCGGGACACAAACACTGAAGCTTTCTTT
once	TRBD1	TRBV11-2	TRBJ2-7	CASSNEPKFVQGASYEQYF	TGTGCCAGCAGCAACGAACCCAAATTCGTACAGGGGGCGTCGTACGAGCAGTACTTC
.	TRBD2	TRBV2	TRBJ2-5	CASNGASGGEETQYF	TGTGCCAGCAACGGGGCTAGCGGGGGGGAAGAGACCCAGTACTTC
.	.	TRBV6-5	TRBJ1-3	CASSWAVSGNTIYF	TGTGCCAGCAGTTGGGCTGTCTCTGGAAACACCATATATTTT
.	.	TRBV11-2	TRBJ2-3	CASSSWGLPADTQYF	TGTGCCAGCAGCTCGTGGGGACTGCCCGCAGATACGCAGTATTTT
.	.	TRBV2	TRBJ1-1	CASSDHSTEAFF	TGTGCCAGCAGTGACCACTCGACTGAAGCTTTCTTT
.	.	TRBV5-4	TRBJ2-1	CASSLKTGANEQFF	TGTGCCAGCAGCTTAAAGACGGGAGCGAATGAGCAGTTCTTC
.	.	TRBV5-1	TRBJ2-7	CASSLEAGLYEQYF	TGCGCCAGCAGCTTGGAGGCAGGCCTCTACGAGCAGTACTTC
.	.	TRBV19	TRBJ1-4	CASSTAGFDSPFEKLFF	TGTGCCAGTAGTACCGCCGGTTTCGACAGCCCCTTTGAAAAACTGTTTTTT
.	.	TRBV30	TRBJ1-2	CAWSGEYSNYGYTF	TGTGCCTGGAGTGGGGAGTACTCGAACTATGGCTACACCTTC
.	TRBD2	TRBV5-1	TRBJ2-1	CASSFLTPPTGGPDNEQFF	TGCGCCAGCAGCTTTCTCACCCCCCCCACGGGAGGGCCGGACAATGAGCAGTTCTTC
few	TRBD2	TRBV4-1	TRBJ2-7	CASSQGLGSGGISYEQYF	TGCGCCAGCAGCCAAGGTCTTGGTAGCGGGGGGATCTCCTACGAGCAGTACTTC
.	.	TRBV30	TRBJ1-6	CAWSRAGHNYSPLHF	TGTGCCTGGAGTAGGGCAGGACATAACTATTCACCCCTCCACTTT
few	TRBD1	TRBV7-9	TRBJ2-7	CASSTSETGVPYEQYF	TGTGCCAGCAGCACTTCCGAGACAGGGGTTCCCTACGAGCAGTACTTC
few	TRBD1	TRBV6-2/TRBV6-3	TRBJ1-6	CASSYSRRAQGRNSPLHF	TGTGCCAGCAGTTACTCGAGGCGGGCACAGGGGCGCAATTCACCCCTCCACTTT
.	TRBD1	TRBV7-2	TRBJ1-1	CASSLPPDRFGTEAFF	TGTGCCAGCAGCTTGCCCCCGGACAGGTTTGGTACTGAAGCTTTCTTT
.	TRBD2	TRBV7-6	TRBJ2-5	CASSRTSGIAETQYF	TGTGCCAGCAGTCGGACTAGCGGGATCGCGGAGACCCAGTACTTC
.	TRBD1	TRBV11-3	TRBJ1-1	CASSPGQGNVEAFF	TGTGCCAGCAGCCCCGGACAGGGGAACGTTGAAGCTTTCTTT
.	TRBD2	TRBV27	TRBJ2-3	CASSRRLAGVPDTQYF	TGTGCCAGCAGTCGACGACTAGCGGGAGTGCCAGATACGCAGTATTTT
.	TRBD2	TRBV29-1	TRBJ2-3	CSVLAGGPDTQYF	TGCAGCGTACTAGCGGGGGGGCCCGATACGCAGTATTTT
.	.	TRBV24-1	TRBJ1-2	CATSDFVYGYTF	TGTGCCACCAGTGATTTCGTCTATGGCTACACCTTC
.	TRBD1	TRBV30	TRBJ1-2	CAWSMTGADYGYTF	TGTGCCTGGAGTATGACAGGGGCCGACTATGGCTACACCTTC
.	TRBD1	TRBV2	TRBJ2-5	CASGGNRGREETQYF	TGTGCCAGCGGGGGAAACAGGGGGCGGGAAGAGACCCAGTACTTC
.	TRBD2	TRBV2	TRBJ2-1	CASSEEGLAGGDEQFF	TGTGCCAGCAGTGAGGAGGGACTAGCGGGAGGAGATGAGCAGTTCTTC
.	.	TRBV19	TRBJ2-5	CASEGLGETQYF	TGTGCCAGCGAGGGCCTTGGCGAGACCCAGTACTTC
.	TRBD1	TRBV7-2	TRBJ1-3	CASSTGQAFSGNTIYF	TGTGCCAGCAGCACCGGACAGGCCTTCTCTGGAAACACCATATATTTT
.	.	TRBV28	TRBJ2-5	CASSSPLTANKETQYF	TGTGCCAGCAGTTCCCCTCTGACAGCAAATAAAGAGACCCAGTACTTC
.	TRBD1	TRBV28	TRBJ1-1	CASSTPSGTGVTEAFF	TGTGCCAGCAGTACACCCTCCGGGACAGGGGTCACTGAAGCTTTCTTT
.	.	TRBV7-2	TRBJ2-7	CASSFSAGASAYEQHF	TGTGCCAGCAGCTTTTCTGCGGGGGCATCCGCCTACGAGCAGCACTTC
.	.	TRBV11-3	TRBJ2-2	CASSLEGPGELFF	TGTGCCAGCAGCTTGGAGGGCCCGGGGGAGCTGTTTTTT